This entry lists 21 T cell receptor beta chains sequenced from one sample in a study of a mutant IDH1 vaccine in newly diagnosed glioma. Their target antigens are unknown. The time point was: week 11, during vaccination. The investigators gave 300 ug of mutant IDH1 20-mer peptide in each vaccine dose, together with topical imiquimod. The protocol was immunoSEQ multiplex PCR, while the TCRdb copy is restricted to in-frame clones and leaves out a portion. This repertoire shows approximately 40,000 clones, roughly 89% found once; its top ten account for 2% to 2.5%. This specimen was PBMCs, taken from a glioma patient whose treatment included an IDH1 peptide vaccine. These receptors all stem from a man aged 35 to 55 with glioma.

The chain recombines TRBV27 with TRBJ1-1, with D maybe TRBD1 (5 bases). V was pared by 5 bases and J by 2 bases, with 6 bases between. Germline lookup yields CDR1 MNHEY and CDR2 SMNVEV (reference sequence). The CDR3 extends over 12 amino acids. The CDR3 region is CASSQGNTEAFF. In nucleotides, the CDR3 is TGTGCCAGCAGTCAGGGTAACACTGAAGCTTTCTTT.

This clone was found once. The chain uses TRBV29-1 and TRBJ1-1; no clear D. Between the trimmed V and J ends, which lost 7 bases and 0 bases, there was a span of 12 bases. The CDR3 extends over 13 amino acids. Germline CDR1 and CDR2: SQVTM and ANQGSEA. The CDR3 sequence is CSASAQMNTEAFF. The CDR3 DNA reads as TGCAGCGCAAGCGCACAGATGAACACTGAAGCTTTCTTT.

The chain carries TRBV27 and TRBJ2-7; the match to TRBD2 covers 9 bases. CDR3 length: 17 amino acids. The ends lost 8 bases at V and 3 bases at J; junction bases unmatched: 17. Germline values: CDR1 MNHEY, CDR2 SMNVEV (reference sequence). The CDR3 is CASVPGAGGVQNYEQYF. The CDR3 DNA follows: TGTGCCAGCGTTCCAGGAGCGGGGGGCGTCCAAAACTACGAGCAGTACTTC.

The J gene is TRBJ2-5, the V gene TRBV5-4; no clear D. V was cut by 0 bases and J by 5 bases, with 11 bases left in between. CDR3 length: 14 amino acids. The V gene's germline CDR1 is SGHNT and CDR2 YYREEE (reference sequence). CDR3 residues: CASSLALREETQYF. The CDR3, as DNA: TGTGCCAGCAGCTTGGCCCTTCGAGAGGAGACCCAGTACTTC.

This clone was counted once. The gene calls are TRBV5-4 and TRBJ2-1; TRBD1 agrees at 7 bases. CDR3 length: 17 amino acids. CDR1 SGHNT and CDR2 YYREEE come from the germline V gene (reference sequence). The V and J ends lost 0 bases and 8 bases, in that order; junction bases with no gene match: 14. CDR3: CASSLARQGILSHEQFF. The CDR3 DNA reads as TGTGCCAGCAGCTTGGCCAGACAGGGAATCCTCTCTCATGAGCAGTTCTTC.

This chain connects TRBV25-1 to TRBJ2-4; D unresolved. This CDR3 is 13 amino acids long. Trimming removed 5 bases at V and 0 bases at J, with 5 bases between. Germline CDR1 reads MGHDK; CDR2 reads SYGVNS. CDR3 DNA: TGTGCCAGCAGTAAGGAAGCCAAAAACATTCAGTACTTC. Translated: CASSKEAKNIQYF.

The chain combines TRBV19 with TRBJ2-3; 9 nucleotides agree with TRBD2. The CDR3 totals 15 residues. V shed 5 bases, J shed 0 bases, and the junction held 3 bases outside the gene matches. Per germline, CDR1 LNHDA and CDR2 SQIVND (reference sequence). CDR3 protein: CASSLAGRSTDTQYF. The CDR3 DNA reads TGTGCCAGTAGTCTAGCGGGAAGGAGCACAGATACGCAGTATTTT.

The chain couples TRBV2 to TRBJ1-1, with D perhaps TRBD1 (6 bases). V was trimmed by 9 bases and J by 2 bases, leaving 16 bases between them. From germline, CDR1 is SNHLY and CDR2 FYNNEI. This CDR3 comprises 14 residues. The CDR3 loop is CASKPGGVNTEAFF. The CDR3 coding sequence is TGTGCCAGTAAACCCGGGGGCGTCAACACTGAAGCTTTCTTT. Complete variable domain (other parts from reference TRBV2 and TRBJ1-1): EPEVTQTPSHQVTQMGQEVILRCVPISNHLYFYWYRQILGQKVEFLVSFYNNEISEKSEIFDDQFSVERPDGSNFTLKIRSTKLEDSAMYFCASKPGGVNTEAFFGQGTRLTVV.

The J gene is TRBJ2-7, the V gene TRBV4-2; no clear D gene. This CDR3 spans 15 amino acids. Looked up from germline, CDR1 is LGHNA and CDR2 is YNFKEQ. The V end was cut by 4 bases, the J end by 5 bases, with 18 bases between. As DNA, the CDR3 is TGTGCCAGCAGCCTTGAATTAGAGGTTGGGAACGAGCAGTACTTC. Translation: CASSLELEVGNEQYF.

J is TRBJ1-2 and V is TRBV5-1; D is ambiguous. This CDR3 contains 13 residues. V was clipped by 1 base and J by 5 bases, with 9 bases between them. CDR1 and CDR2 (germline): SGHRS, YFSETQ. The CDR3 nucleotides read TGCGCCAGCAGCTTGAGGGAGCCGTATGGCTACACCTTC. Amino acid sequence: CASSLREPYGYTF.

The chain employs TRBV5-1 and TRBJ2-7, with no clear D. V was trimmed by 7 bases and J by 3 bases, leaving 14 bases between them. The CDR3 is made up of 13 amino acids. Germline CDR1 is SGHRS and CDR2 is YFSETQ. CDR3 region: CASSPGGNYEQYF. The CDR3, as DNA: TGCGCCAGCTCCCCGGGTGGAAACTACGAGCAGTACTTC. The whole variable domain, filled in from reference TRBV5-1 and TRBJ2-7, reads KAGVTQTPRYLIKTRGQQVTLSCSPISGHRSVSWYQQTPGQGLQFLFEYFSETQRNKGNFPGRFSGRQFSNSRSEMNVSTLELGDSALYLCASSPGGNYEQYFGPGTRLTVT.

V usage is TRBV5-6 and J usage is TRBJ2-7; 9 nucleotides align to TRBD2. V gave up 0 bases and J gave up 4 bases; unmatched junction bases: 5. Germline V CDR1 and CDR2: SGHDT, YYEEEE. The CDR3 has 15 residues. CDR3 protein: CASSLENSGSYEQYF. The CDR3 DNA follows: TGTGCCAGCAGCTTGGAGAATAGCGGGAGTTACGAGCAGTACTTC.

V usage is TRBV7-9 and J usage is TRBJ2-7; tentatively, D is TRBD1 (6 bases). The CDR3 totals 13 residues. The V end lost 5 bases, the J end lost 6 bases, and 14 bases lay between the germline ends. In germline, CDR1 is SEHNR, CDR2 FQNEAQ (reference sequence). Here the CDR3 reads CASSPGTGSEQYF. The CDR3 DNA sequence: TGTGCCAGCAGCCCCGGAACAGGGAGCGAGCAGTACTTC.

This clone rates as medium-sized. The chain recombines TRBV6-4 with TRBJ2-1, with D perhaps matching TRBD1 (6 bases). CDR3 length: 16 residues. Germline loops: CDR1 MRHNA, CDR2 SNTAGT. Trimming removed 0 bases from V and 3 bases from J, with 12 bases in between. The DNA for the CDR3 is TGTGCCAGCAGTGACTCGGGCGAGGGGGACTACAATGAGCAGTTCTTC. It is translated as CASSDSGEGDYNEQFF.

The gene calls are TRBV2 and TRBJ1-4, with D uncertain. Trimming took off 3 bases at V and 8 bases at J, with 13 bases between the two ends. The germline gives CDR1 SNHLY, CDR2 FYNNEI. CDR3 length: 14 amino acids. The DNA of the CDR3 is TGTGCCAGCAGTGATCTCGGGGTTTGGGAAAAACTGTTTTTT. Translated, it gives CASSDLGVWEKLFF.

The chain links TRBV5-1 to TRBJ2-7; 9 bases match TRBD1. This CDR3 region has 14 residues. Trimming cost V 3 bases and J 2 bases; bases outside gene matches: 3. The V gene's germline CDR1 is SGHRS and CDR2 YFSETQ. The CDR3 loop reads CASSWDRATYEQYF. CDR3 bases: TGCGCCAGCAGCTGGGACAGGGCAACCTACGAGCAGTACTTC.

Only a few counts were recorded for this clone. This rearrangement joins TRBV2 to TRBJ1-5; D unresolved. V gave up 10 bases and J gave up 7 bases, with 17 bases separating them. The CDR3 is 13 residues long. Germline V gene sequence: CDR1 SNHLY, CDR2 FYNNEI. The CDR3 DNA follows: TGTGCCACCAGAGATAAATCCGGCCAGCCCCAGCATTTT. Translation: CATRDKSGQPQHF. Combining the CDR3 with reference TRBV2 and TRBJ1-5 gives the whole variable domain EPEVTQTPSHQVTQMGQEVILRCVPISNHLYFYWYRQILGQKVEFLVSFYNNEISEKSEIFDDQFSVERPDGSNFTLKIRSTKLEDSAMYFCATRDKSGQPQHFGDGTRLSIL.

J is TRBJ2-1 and V is TRBV5-1; the D gene is possibly TRBD2 (6 bases). The CDR3 loop spans 16 amino acids. Deletions cut 3 bases from V and 3 bases from J, with 16 bases between. Per the germline V gene, CDR1 is SGHRS and CDR2 is YFSETQ. CDR3 nucleotide sequence: TGCGCCAGCAGCTCAACACCGGAGGGCTACTACAATGAGCAGTTCTTC. Protein sequence: CASSSTPEGYYNEQFF.

The rearrangement joins TRBV4-2 to TRBJ2-7; possible D gene TRBD1, 6 bases. Germline V gene data show CDR1 as LGHNA and CDR2 as YNFKEQ. The CDR3 spans 15 residues. V was clipped by 1 base and J by 2 bases, with 12 bases between them. This CDR3 is CASSQAGTSTYEQYF. The DNA of the CDR3 is TGTGCCAGCAGCCAAGCCGGGACATCAACCTACGAGCAGTACTTC.

V usage is TRBV28 and J usage is TRBJ2-7; 12 nucleotides agree with TRBD2. The CDR3 is 16 residues long. Trimming took 5 bases from V and 2 from J; bases not matched to a gene: 7. CDR1 is MDHEN, CDR2 SYDVKM, per germline. CDR3 nucleotides: TGTGCCAGCAGTACAATGGGACTAGCGGGTCCCTACGAGCAGTACTTC. Its protein product is CASSTMGLAGPYEQYF.

The chain couples TRBV7-6 to TRBJ2-1; D gene uncertain. With 3 bases removed from V and 0 bases from J, the gap between germline ends came to 3 bases. The CDR3 runs to 13 residues. Germline V gives CDR1 SGHVS, CDR2 FNYEAQ. CDR3: CASSLDSYNEQFF. CDR3 nucleotides: TGTGCCAGCAGCTTGGACTCCTACAATGAGCAGTTCTTC.